A selection of T cell receptor beta chains follows, all from one sample in a study of blood T cells in healthy people across ages. MiXCR was run by TCRdb on the 5' RACE reads, yielding one entry per CDR3 protein. Here the sample spans fewer than 1,000,000 distinct CDR3 sequences, 40% to 50% being singletons. Sample: blood. The receptors originated from a man in his sixties in good health. Each CDR3 is given with its conserved first and last residue.

15	TRBJ2-7	TRBV10-3	CAISTTGDLSYEQYF
22	TRBJ2-5	TRBV21-1	CASSTRQGGGHPFCGQEETQYF
15	TRBJ2-3	TRBV7-3	CASSKGGDSTDTQYF
13	TRBJ1-4	TRBV12-3/TRBV12-4	CASSPQADEKLFF
18	TRBJ2-3	TRBV4-3	CASSQEVTSPATKDTQYF
15	TRBJ2-3	TRBV30	CAWRGGDVSTDTQYF
18	TRBJ2-1	TRBV5-5	CASNPETSDTFLRNEQFF
19	TRBJ1-5	TRBV4-3	CASSPGPGTGDWSNQPQHF
16	TRBJ2-7	TRBV10-3	CAISDPGLKNSYEQYF
19	TRBJ2-3	TRBV12-3/TRBV12-4	CASSLLGLSVGVAPGTQYF
15	NA	TRBV3-1	CASSQVSGFRETQYF
11	TRBJ2-7	TRBV6-2/TRBV6-3	CASSHRNEQYF
13	TRBJ2-7	TRBV6-5	CASSYVGSYEQYF
14	TRBJ2-7	TRBV24-1	CATSEQGAVNEQYF
15	TRBJ2-7	TRBV11-2	CASSLDRPKSYEQYF